Following are 21 T cell receptor beta chains from one sample sequenced in a study of PD-1 blockade in classical Hodgkin lymphoma. TCRdb keeps only in-frame clones here, not all; method: immunoSEQ multiplex PCR. Of under 20,000 clones in the sample, 60% to 80% were seen once. As for time point: cycle 4 day 1 (C4D1), after less than 7 weeks of nivolumab. Every single patient, without exception, relapsed after autologous stem cell transplantation, and brentuximab vedotin exposure varied. The study purified CD4+ T cells from thawed PBMCs using magnetic negative selection. The sample consisted of CD4+ T cells from blood, taken before the fourth cycle of nivolumab. The receptor source for this set is a human donor with classical Hodgkin lymphoma.

The genes are TRBV5-6 and TRBJ1-2; D is undetermined. CDR3 size: 12 residues. Germline CDR1 is SGHDT and CDR2 is YYEEEE. Trimming pared 4 bases from V and 11 bases from J, leaving 15 bases between. CDR3 bases: TGTGCCAGCAGCACCCGGCCAGGAAAATACACCTTC. Protein: CASSTRPGKYTF.

The chain employs TRBV2 and TRBJ1-4; TRBD1 matches at 10 bases. The CDR3 covers 15 residues. The V segment lost 5 bases and the J segment 5 bases; nucleotides outside the gene matches: 5. From germline, CDR1 is SNHLY and CDR2 FYNNEI. CDR3 in DNA: TGTGCCAGCAGTAGGGACAGGGGATGGAATGAAAAACTGTTTTTT. It specifies CASSRDRGWNEKLFF.

The chain has TRBV18 and TRBJ2-5, with 9 bases fitting TRBD1. The last part of the DNA fits TRBJ2-7 better; the J call may be wrong. The CDR3 has 14 amino acids. Germline CDR1 KGHSH, CDR2 LQKENI. CDR3 sequence: CASSDRGQSYEQYF. The CDR3 DNA reads as TGTGCCAGTTCGGACAGGGGACAATCCTACGAGCAGTACTTC.

This chain uses TRBV5-4 with TRBJ2-5; 9 nucleotides match TRBD1. CDR3 size: 16 residues. V shed 3 bases, J shed 6 bases, and the junction held 12 bases outside the gene matches. CDR1 and CDR2 from the germline V gene are SGHNT and YYREEE (reference sequence). The CDR3 region has the DNA TGTGCCAGCAGCTCGGCGACAGGGGGAATTAGAAAGACCCAGTACTTC. It codes for CASSSATGGIRKTQYF.

In DNA form, the CDR3 reads TGTGCCAGCAGCGCGGGACAGCTCACCTACGAGCAGTACTTC. Protein sequence: CASSAGQLTYEQYF. This chain connects TRBV7-9 to TRBJ2-7; D may be TRBD1 (7 bases). Germline CDR1 SEHNR, CDR2 FQNEAQ (reference sequence). CDR3 length: 14 amino acids. The V gene lost 5 bases and the J gene lost 2 bases, with 13 bases spanning the gap.

Here the CDR3 DNA reads TGTGCCAGCAGTCGGATACTAGGACAGGGTTCTCGTGTGCAGTACTTC. Translating gives CASSRILGQGSRVQYF. This sequence joins TRBV27 and TRBJ2-7; TRBD1 matches 8 bases. The CDR3 is made up of 16 amino acids. Germline V CDR1 and CDR2: MNHEY, SMNVEV (reference sequence). Trimming at V came to 5 bases and at J to 9 bases, leaving 18 bases not matched to a gene.

The CDR3 sequence: CASSFFAEETQYF. The CDR3 DNA reads TGTGCCAGCAGCTTTTTTGCGGAAGAGACCCAGTACTTC. V gene TRBV7-2 combines with J gene TRBJ2-5; D gene unclear. Deletions cut 3 bases from V and 3 bases from J, with 8 bases between. This CDR3 contains 13 residues. Germline CDR1 is SGHTA and CDR2 is FQGNSA.

This clone was observed once. The chain's CDR3 is CASNGDGNSPLHF. DNA for the CDR3: TGTGCCAGCAATGGCGACGGCAATTCACCCCTCCACTTT. This chain uses TRBV2 with TRBJ1-6, with no clear D. The CDR3 is 13 amino acids. Trimming took off 7 bases at V and 7 bases at J, with 11 bases between the two ends. CDR1 and CDR2 (germline): SNHLY, FYNNEI.

This sequence joins TRBV5-1 and TRBJ2-1; either TRBD1 or TRBD2 may supply D (5 bases each). With 4 bases removed from V and 8 bases from J, the gap between germline ends came to 22 bases. Germline lookup yields CDR1 SGHRS and CDR2 YFSETQ. The CDR3 has 16 residues. The CDR3 sequence is CASSRESSRPTDEQFF. CDR3 DNA sequence: TGCGCCAGCAGCCGGGAATCTTCGAGGCCGACAGATGAGCAGTTCTTC.

The V gene is TRBV5-1, the J gene TRBJ1-1; 9 bases map to TRBD1. This CDR3 is 16 amino acids long. The germline V gene encodes CDR1 SGHRS and CDR2 YFSETQ. The trim removed 4 bases at V and 1 base at J, leaving 8 bases unmatched. CDR3 bases: TGCGCCAGCAGCCCCTCACAGGGGGCCGGGAACACTGAAGCTTTCTTT. Its protein product is CASSPSQGAGNTEAFF.

The CDR3 spells CASSPAASGGAVDEQFF. The CDR3 DNA reads as TGCGCCAGCAGCCCGGCGGCTAGCGGGGGGGCCGTAGATGAGCAGTTCTTC. This chain joins TRBV5-1 and TRBJ2-1; 12 bases line up with TRBD2. Germline V gene sequence: CDR1 SGHRS, CDR2 YFSETQ. The CDR3 length is 17 residues. The J segment lost 8 bases and the V segment lost 4 bases, leaving 13 bases of the junction unmatched.

The V call is TRBV5-4, the J call TRBJ1-1, with a possible D match to TRBD1 (5 bases). This CDR3 is 15 amino acids long. Germline V gene data show CDR1 as SGHNT and CDR2 as YYREEE (reference sequence). The V end was cut by 4 bases, the J end by 1 base, with 14 bases between. This CDR3 is CASSSGTVRNTEAFF. The DNA of the CDR3 is TGTGCCAGCAGCAGCGGGACCGTTCGGAACACTGAAGCTTTCTTT.

The sample holds a few counts of this clone. This sequence joins TRBV5-3 and TRBJ1-1; D is undetermined. TRBV5-3 is identified as an open reading frame with a role that is uncertain. There are 17 residues in the CDR3. Trimming stripped 4 bases from V and 0 bases from J, with 19 bases between. DNA for the CDR3: TGTGCCAGAAGCCCGACCCATCCGGCACGGCTGAACACTGAAGCTTTCTTT. Protein product: CARSPTHPARLNTEAFF.

The rearrangement uses TRBV11-2 and TRBJ2-7; 9 positions agree with TRBD1. The V segment lost 4 bases and the J segment 3 bases; nucleotides outside the gene matches: 4. The CDR3 is 14 residues long. Germline loops: CDR1 SGHAT, CDR2 FQNNGV. The CDR3 DNA is TGTGCCAGCAGCTACCGGGACAGGGACTACGAGCAGTACTTC. This encodes CASSYRDRDYEQYF.

The V and J genes are TRBV6-1 and TRBJ1-5; D not resolved. Per germline, CDR1 MNHNS and CDR2 SASEGT. V lost 2 bases to trimming and J lost 6 bases, with 11 bases between them. The CDR3 covers 14 residues. The CDR3 reads CASSELVAVQPQHF. The CDR3 DNA is TGTGCCAGCAGTGAATTGGTGGCTGTTCAGCCCCAGCATTTT.

The chain uses TRBV6-1 and TRBJ1-3; maybe TRBD1 (5 bases). Trimming took off 6 bases at V and 0 bases at J, with 9 bases between the two ends. Germline-derived CDR1 and CDR2 are MNHNS and SASEGT. The CDR3 covers 14 residues. The CDR3 nucleotides read TGTGCCAGCAGAGACAGAAGCTCTGGAAACACCATATATTTT. This sequence encodes CASRDRSSGNTIYF.

The genes are TRBV7-9 and TRBJ2-7, with 8 bases that match TRBD2. J lost 6 bases, V lost 6 bases, and 13 bases had no gene match. The CDR3 covers 15 residues. Germline V gene lookup returns CDR1 SEHNR and CDR2 FQNEAQ (reference sequence). The DNA of the CDR3 is TGTGCCAGCAGACGAGCCGGGACTAGGGACTCCGAGCAGTACTTC. It encodes CASRRAGTRDSEQYF.

This clone has more than one count but fewer than ten. The chain joins TRBV28 to TRBJ2-5; weak D call: TRBD2 (6 bases). The CDR3 is 13 residues long. V lost 8 bases to trimming and J lost 1 base, with 11 bases between them. From germline, CDR1 is MDHEN and CDR2 SYDVKM. The CDR3 nucleotides are TGTGCCAGCGGCGGGGTGCCCCAAGAGACCCAGTACTTC. Translation gives CASGGVPQETQYF.

The chain combines TRBV18 with TRBJ1-2; D uncertain. CDR1 KGHSH and CDR2 LQKENI come from the germline V gene. The CDR3 contains 13 residues. With 3 bases removed from V and 6 bases from J, the gap between germline ends came to 11 bases. The CDR3 protein is CASSPNLDHGYTF. The CDR3 DNA follows: TGTGCCAGCTCACCTAATCTAGACCATGGCTACACCTTC.

The rearrangement links TRBV2 to TRBJ1-1, with D possibly being TRBD1 (6 bases). Trimming cost V 7 bases and J 7 bases, with 10 bases left between them. CDR1 and CDR2 from the germline V gene are SNHLY and FYNNEI. The CDR3 is 11 amino acids. Written as DNA, the CDR3 is TGTGCCAGCAAGGGGGGCGTTGAAGCTTTCTTT. This gives the protein CASKGGVEAFF.

This clone appeared a few times. J is TRBJ1-1 and V is TRBV5-1, with D hard to call. In germline, CDR1 is SGHRS, CDR2 YFSETQ. This CDR3 has 13 residues. Trimming took 0 bases from V and 3 from J, leaving 6 bases between them. This chain's CDR3 is CASSLDSYTEAFF. The CDR3 DNA reads TGCGCCAGCAGCTTGGACAGTTACACTGAAGCTTTCTTT.